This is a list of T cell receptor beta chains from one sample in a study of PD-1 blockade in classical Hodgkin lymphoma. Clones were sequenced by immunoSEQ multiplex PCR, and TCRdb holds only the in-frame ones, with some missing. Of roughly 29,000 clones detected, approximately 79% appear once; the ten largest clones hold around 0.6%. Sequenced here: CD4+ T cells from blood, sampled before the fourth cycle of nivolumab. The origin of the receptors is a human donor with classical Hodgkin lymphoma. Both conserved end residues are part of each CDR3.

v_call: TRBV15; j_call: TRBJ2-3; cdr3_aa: CATSREGGLRDTQYF
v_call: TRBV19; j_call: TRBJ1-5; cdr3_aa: CASSREGSGNQPQHF
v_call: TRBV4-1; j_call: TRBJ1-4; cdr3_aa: CASSFSREGRGEKLFF
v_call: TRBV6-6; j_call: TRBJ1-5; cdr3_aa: CASSWRDQPQHF
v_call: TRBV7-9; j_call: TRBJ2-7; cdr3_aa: CASSASQDKYF
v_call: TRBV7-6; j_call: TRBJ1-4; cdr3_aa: CASSLFTGPHEKLFF
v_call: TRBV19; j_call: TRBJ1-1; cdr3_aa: CASSTHRDRGNTEAFF
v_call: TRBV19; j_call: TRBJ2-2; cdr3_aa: CASSHRRQGGSTGELFF
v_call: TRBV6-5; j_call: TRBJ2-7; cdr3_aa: CASSSQGVNEQYF
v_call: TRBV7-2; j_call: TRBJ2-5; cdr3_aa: CASSPPRGVETQYF
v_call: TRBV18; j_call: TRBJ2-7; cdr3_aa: CASSTDRASYEQYF
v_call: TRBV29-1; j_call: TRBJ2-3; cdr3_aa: CSAHMGHTQYF
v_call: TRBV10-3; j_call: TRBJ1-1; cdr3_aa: CAIRDAGTEAFF
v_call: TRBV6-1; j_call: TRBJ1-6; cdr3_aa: CASSGDIRSYNSPLHF
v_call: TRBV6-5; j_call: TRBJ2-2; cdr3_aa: CASKDPLGSGELFF
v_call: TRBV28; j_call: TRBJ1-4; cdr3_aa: CASSSGTARGKLFF